These 27 T cell receptor beta chains were all obtained from the same sample, sequenced in a study of cytomegalovirus exposure and HLA in healthy donors. The PCR was carried out with 60 Vbeta primers and 13 Jbeta primers. Some clones are missing from TCRdb's copy, which holds only in-frame ones; the method was immunoSEQ multiplex PCR. This sample has 110,000 to 150,000 clones, with approximately 78% found just once. Sequenced: PBMCs. Receptors originate from a woman younger than 30 in good health and CMV-seropositive.

This clone occurred once. This chain uses TRBV10-3 with TRBJ2-7; 10 positions match TRBD1. Germline-derived CDR1 and CDR2 are ENHRY and SYGVKD. CDR3 length equals 14 residues. The V and J ends lost 7 bases and 3 bases, in that order; junction bases with no gene match: 6. The chain's CDR3 is CAITGDRGSYEQYF. CDR3 DNA sequence: TGTGCCATCACAGGGGACAGGGGCAGCTACGAGCAGTACTTC.

V usage is TRBV6-6 and J usage is TRBJ2-1; D might be TRBD1 (6 bases). Germline CDR1 reads MNHNY; CDR2 reads SVGAGI (reference sequence). With 2 bases removed from V and 9 bases from J, the gap between germline ends came to 14 bases. CDR3 size: 14 residues. The CDR3 DNA is TGTGCCAGCAGTTACGGGGGCGGAGGCACTGAGCAGTTCTTC. Translated: CASSYGGGGTEQFF.

The chain recombines TRBV28 with TRBJ2-1; D possibly corresponds to TRBD2 (6 bases). The CDR3 spans 12 residues. The germline V gene has CDR1 MDHEN and CDR2 SYDVKM. V was trimmed by 8 bases and J by 10 bases, leaving 15 bases between them. Here the CDR3 reads CASELRGGEQFF. The CDR3 DNA reads as TGTGCCAGCGAACTGCGGGGCGGGGAGCAGTTCTTC.

The chain recombines TRBV6-1 with TRBJ1-2; 12 bases line up with TRBD1. This CDR3 contains 19 residues. V was clipped by 4 bases and J by 0 bases; unmatched bases: 12. Germline V gives CDR1 MNHNS, CDR2 SASEGT. As DNA, the CDR3 is TGTGCCAGCAGTGGACGGGACAGGGGGCCTTTAACTCCTAACTATGGCTACACCTTC. Protein product: CASSGRDRGPLTPNYGYTF.

The chain couples TRBV11-2 to TRBJ1-2, with D tentatively TRBD1 (5 bases). CDR1 and CDR2 (germline): SGHAT, FQNNGV. The CDR3 length is 13 residues. V lost 5 bases and J 2 bases, leaving 9 bases between the germline ends. The CDR3 protein is CASSATANYGYTF. CDR3 bases: TGTGCCAGCAGCGCGACAGCAAACTATGGCTACACCTTC.

The rearrangement uses TRBV5-1 and TRBJ2-1; D gene ambiguous. CDR1 and CDR2 (germline): SGHRS, YFSETQ. The CDR3 spans 13 residues. V lost 7 bases to trimming and J lost 1 base, with 9 bases between them. The CDR3 nucleotides are TGCGCCAGCGCCCGGGTATCCTACAATGAGCAGTTCTTC. It is translated as CASARVSYNEQFF.

Here the CDR3 DNA reads TGTGCCAGCAGTTACCCGTTCACAGATACGCAGTATTTT. Protein: CASSYPFTDTQYF. V is TRBV6-6 and J is TRBJ2-3; unclear D gene. Germline assignment: CDR1 MNHNY and CDR2 SVGAGI (reference sequence). This CDR3 spans 13 amino acids. V lost 2 bases, J lost 2 bases, and 5 bases lay in between.

A few counts support this clone. The V and J genes are TRBV9 and TRBJ1-2, with TRBD1 matching over 7 bases. The germline gives CDR1 SGDLS, CDR2 YYNGEE. The ends lost 3 bases at V and 4 bases at J; junction bases unmatched: 6. This CDR3 comprises 14 residues. DNA of the CDR3: TGTGCCAGCAGCGCCGCGGGACAGTTCTATGGCTACACCTTC. Its protein is CASSAAGQFYGYTF.

This chain connects TRBV6-5 to TRBJ1-1; D is uncertain. In germline, CDR1 is MNHEY, CDR2 SVGAGI. V lost 5 bases and J 8 bases, leaving 12 bases between the germline ends. This CDR3 spans 12 amino acids. The CDR3 sequence: CASSQWTGEAFF. The CDR3 coding sequence is TGTGCCAGCAGTCAGTGGACGGGGGAAGCTTTCTTT.

The sample holds a few counts of this clone. The chain uses TRBV20-1 and TRBJ1-1; D not certain. The CDR3 consists of 11 residues. Germline V gene lookup returns CDR1 DFQATT and CDR2 SNEGSKA (reference sequence). V was cut by 6 bases and J by 3 bases, with 8 bases left in between. The CDR3 loop is CSAFQDTEAFF. The DNA of the CDR3 is TGCAGTGCGTTCCAGGACACTGAAGCTTTCTTT.

V usage is TRBV11-3 and J usage is TRBJ2-1; TRBD1 is a possible D gene (6 bases). V was clipped by 3 bases and J by 4 bases, with 7 bases between them. The CDR3 has 13 amino acids. Germline-derived CDR1 and CDR2 are SGHNT and YENEEA. The CDR3 region is CASSLRGYNEQFF. As DNA, the CDR3 is TGTGCCAGCAGCTTGAGGGGGTACAATGAGCAGTTCTTC.

CDR3 region: CASSSQALSGDTIYF. The CDR3, as DNA: TGTGCCAGCAGTTCGCAGGCTCTCTCCGGTGATACCATATATTTT. This chain joins TRBV28 and TRBJ1-3; D ambiguous. V shed 4 bases and J shed 10 bases, with 20 bases lying between them. The germline gives CDR1 MDHEN, CDR2 SYDVKM. CDR3 size: 15 residues.

To note about this clone: The junction differs from germline at one of its ends, possibly a read error. This chain joins TRBV2 and TRBJ2-1; 9 bases are a match to TRBD2. This CDR3 spans 14 amino acids. Per the germline V gene, CDR1 is SNHLY and CDR2 is FYNNEI. The CDR3 spells CASSVSGGLNEQLF. CDR3 DNA: TGTGCCAGCAGTGTTAGCGGGGGACTCAATGAGCAGCTCTTC.

CDR3 DNA: TGTGCCAGCGGTAGGGGGCTATTCGAGCAGTACTTC. It is translated as CASGRGLFEQYF. This rearrangement joins TRBV6-5 to TRBJ2-7; 7 bases are shared with TRBD1. The CDR3 spans 12 residues. With 8 bases clipped from V and 6 bases from J, the junction kept 7 bases outside the gene matches. From germline, CDR1 is MNHEY and CDR2 SVGAGI.

This chain joins TRBV7-2 and TRBJ2-1; 7 nucleotides match TRBD1. Germline CDR1 is SGHTA and CDR2 is FQGNSA. CDR3 size: 18 residues. V shed 1 base and J 3 bases; nucleotides not matched to a gene: 12. The CDR3 protein is CASSLVGVGGQFYNEQFF. CDR3 DNA: TGTGCCAGCAGCTTAGTGGGGGTAGGGGGACAGTTCTACAATGAGCAGTTCTTC.

This chain uses TRBV5-1 with TRBJ2-5; a possible D gene is TRBD1 (6 bases). CDR1 is SGHRS, CDR2 YFSETQ, per germline. The CDR3 extends over 16 amino acids. Trimming removed 4 bases at V and 3 bases at J, with 19 bases between. This chain's CDR3 is CASSHRQGQGKETQYF. In DNA form, the CDR3 reads TGCGCCAGCAGCCACCGCCAGGGCCAGGGGAAAGAGACCCAGTACTTC.

The chain recombines TRBV10-3 with TRBJ2-1; 9 bases fit TRBD1. CDR1 is ENHRY and CDR2 is SYGVKD in the germline V gene. The ends lost 1 base at V and 10 bases at J; junction bases unmatched: 5. This CDR3 is 14 amino acids long. The CDR3 sequence is CAISELQGAVEQFF. The CDR3 bases are TGTGCCATCAGTGAGTTACAGGGGGCCGTCGAGCAGTTCTTC.

The chain couples TRBV2 to TRBJ2-1; D perhaps matches TRBD1 (5 bases). V was cut by 3 bases and J by 6 bases, with 12 bases left in between. The CDR3 covers 14 residues. Germline V gene data show CDR1 as SNHLY and CDR2 as FYNNEI. The CDR3 protein is CASSDWGGSNEQFF. CDR3 DNA: TGTGCCAGCAGTGATTGGGGCGGATCCAATGAGCAGTTCTTC.

This clone was recorded once. The V and J genes are TRBV19 and TRBJ2-3; D ambiguous. The CDR3 is made up of 11 amino acids. Between the trimmed V and J ends, which lost 3 bases and 9 bases, there was a span of 7 bases. Per the germline V gene, CDR1 is LNHDA and CDR2 is SQIVND (reference sequence). The CDR3 protein is CASSMAGTQYF. The CDR3 region has the DNA TGTGCCAGTAGTATGGCCGGGACGCAGTATTTT. The entire variable domain, with the rest obtained from reference TRBV19 and TRBJ2-3, is as follows: DGGITQSPKYLFRKEGQNVTLSCEQNLNHDAMYWYRQDPGQGLRLIYYSQIVNDFQKGDIAEGYSVSREKKESFPLTVTSAQKNPTAFYLCASSMAGTQYFGPGTRLTVL.

This clone was observed a few times. The chain joins TRBV6-1 to TRBJ1-5; the D is unclear. The ends were cut back, 7 bases at V and 0 bases at J, with 7 bases in the middle. Germline V gene lookup returns CDR1 MNHNS and CDR2 SASEGT. This CDR3 spans 13 amino acids. The CDR3 sequence: CASTSYSNQPQHF. The CDR3 nucleotides read TGTGCCAGCACCTCTTATAGCAATCAGCCCCAGCATTTT.

This clone was detected once. The chain carries TRBV15 and TRBJ2-5; TRBD2 is a possible D gene (5 bases). Germline values: CDR1 LNHNV, CDR2 YYDKDF (reference sequence). Trimming left V 0 bases short and J 2 bases short, with 13 bases between. The CDR3 is 16 residues long. The CDR3 is CATSRDLPPGQETQYF. In DNA, the CDR3 is TGTGCCACCAGCAGAGATTTACCCCCGGGACAAGAGACCCAGTACTTC.

This clone came up a few times. J is TRBJ2-7 and V is TRBV7-9; 9 bases agree with TRBD2. The CDR3 contains 15 residues. Germline V CDR1 and CDR2: SEHNR, FQNEAQ (reference sequence). Trimming cost V 0 bases and J 5 bases; bases outside gene matches: 5. The CDR3 is CASSLAGTSFDEQYF. The CDR3 coding sequence is TGTGCCAGCAGCTTAGCAGGGACTAGCTTCGACGAGCAGTACTTC.

This chain links TRBV4-1 with TRBJ1-2; 7 bases fit TRBD1. CDR1 is MGHRA and CDR2 is YSYEKL in the germline V gene. V lost 3 bases and J lost 2; bases outside the gene matches: 12. The CDR3 is 17 amino acids. CDR3 amino acids: CASSHDTLTGKNYGYTF. The CDR3 DNA is TGCGCCAGCAGCCATGATACCCTGACAGGGAAGAACTATGGCTACACCTTC.

The rearrangement links TRBV7-9 to TRBJ1-6; TRBD1 is a possible D gene (5 bases). V was pared by 5 bases and J by 0 bases, with 17 bases between. This CDR3 is built from 18 residues. Germline CDR1 and CDR2: SEHNR and FQNEAQ (reference sequence). The CDR3 region is CASSPSTGGSSYNSPLHF. The DNA for the CDR3 is TGTGCCAGCAGCCCCTCGACGGGGGGGAGCTCCTATAATTCACCCCTCCACTTT.

The chain couples TRBV19 to TRBJ1-1; D gene ambiguous. The V end lost 2 bases, the J end lost 4 bases, and 11 bases lay between the germline ends. Germline V gene lookup returns CDR1 LNHDA and CDR2 SQIVND (reference sequence). This CDR3 is 14 amino acids long. The CDR3 protein is CASSITGGPTEAFF. As DNA, the CDR3 is TGTGCCAGTAGTATAACCGGAGGGCCCACTGAAGCTTTCTTT.

The rearrangement links TRBV5-1 to TRBJ2-3; 8 bases agree with TRBD2. Per the germline V gene, CDR1 is SGHRS and CDR2 is YFSETQ. The CDR3 contains 15 residues. Germline trimming cut 1 base from V and 2 bases from J; bases unmatched to any gene: 3. The DNA of the CDR3 is TGCGCCAGCAGCTTGATAGCGGGGTCCACAGATACGCAGTATTTT. Protein sequence: CASSLIAGSTDTQYF.

V usage is TRBV6-5 and J usage is TRBJ1-2, with 7 bases fitting TRBD1. The V gene's germline CDR1 is MNHEY and CDR2 SVGAGI. This CDR3 region has 14 residues. The V gene end was trimmed by 7 bases and the J gene end by 0 bases; junction bases not matched to a gene: 5. The CDR3 coding sequence is TGTGCCAGCAAAACTACAGGGGCTAACTATGGCTACACCTTC. Protein product: CASKTTGANYGYTF.